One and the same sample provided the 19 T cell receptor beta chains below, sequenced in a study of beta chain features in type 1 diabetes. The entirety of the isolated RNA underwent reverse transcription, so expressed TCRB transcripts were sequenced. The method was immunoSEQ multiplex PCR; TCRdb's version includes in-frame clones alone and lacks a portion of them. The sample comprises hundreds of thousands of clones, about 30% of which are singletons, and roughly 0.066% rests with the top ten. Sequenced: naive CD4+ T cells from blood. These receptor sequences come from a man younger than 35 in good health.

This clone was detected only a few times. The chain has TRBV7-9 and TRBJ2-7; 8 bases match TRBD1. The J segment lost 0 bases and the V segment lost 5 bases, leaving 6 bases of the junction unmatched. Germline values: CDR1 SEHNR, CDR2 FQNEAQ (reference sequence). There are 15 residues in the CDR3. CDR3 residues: CASSRGQVLSYEQYF. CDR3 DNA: TGTGCCAGCAGCCGGGGACAGGTCCTCTCCTACGAGCAGTACTTC.

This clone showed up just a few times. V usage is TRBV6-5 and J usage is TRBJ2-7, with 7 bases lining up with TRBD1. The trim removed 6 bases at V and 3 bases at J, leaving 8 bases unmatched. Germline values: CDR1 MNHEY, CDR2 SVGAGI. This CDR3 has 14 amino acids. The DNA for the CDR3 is TGTGCCAGCAGATACGACAGGGTAGGCTACGAGCAGTACTTC. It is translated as CASRYDRVGYEQYF.

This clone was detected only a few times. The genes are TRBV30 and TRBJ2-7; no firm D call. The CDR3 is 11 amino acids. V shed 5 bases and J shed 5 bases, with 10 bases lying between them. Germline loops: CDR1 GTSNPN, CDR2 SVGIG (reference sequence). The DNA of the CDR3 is TGTGCCTGGGGCAGTGGGCACGAGCAGTACTTC. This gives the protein CAWGSGHEQYF.

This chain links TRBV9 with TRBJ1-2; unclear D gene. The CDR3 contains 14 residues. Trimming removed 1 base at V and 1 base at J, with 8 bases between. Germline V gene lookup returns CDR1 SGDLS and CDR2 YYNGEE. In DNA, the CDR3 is TGTGCCAGCAGCGTACGGGCCTATAACTATGGCTACACCTTC. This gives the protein CASSVRAYNYGYTF.

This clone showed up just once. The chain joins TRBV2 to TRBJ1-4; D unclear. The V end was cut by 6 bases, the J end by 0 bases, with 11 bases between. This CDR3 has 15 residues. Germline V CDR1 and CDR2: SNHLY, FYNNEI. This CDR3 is CASSKSGATNEKLFF. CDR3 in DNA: TGTGCCAGCAGCAAATCAGGCGCAACTAATGAAAAACTGTTTTTT. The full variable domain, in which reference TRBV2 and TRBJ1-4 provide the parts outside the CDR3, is EPEVTQTPSHQVTQMGQEVILRCVPISNHLYFYWYRQILGQKVEFLVSFYNNEISEKSEIFDDQFSVERPDGSNFTLKIRSTKLEDSAMYFCASSKSGATNEKLFFGSGTQLSVL.

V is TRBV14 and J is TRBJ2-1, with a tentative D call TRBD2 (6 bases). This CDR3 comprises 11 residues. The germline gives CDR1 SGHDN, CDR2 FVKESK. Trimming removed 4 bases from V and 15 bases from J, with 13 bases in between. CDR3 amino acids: CASSLGGDRFF. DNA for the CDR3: TGTGCCAGCAGCCTGGGGGGAGATAGGTTCTTC.

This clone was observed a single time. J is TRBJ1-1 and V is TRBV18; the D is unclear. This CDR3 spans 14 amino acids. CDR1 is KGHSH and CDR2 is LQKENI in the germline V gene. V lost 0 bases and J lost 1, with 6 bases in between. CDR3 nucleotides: TGTGCCAGCTCACCACCTCGGGGGAACACTGAAGCTTTCTTT. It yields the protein CASSPPRGNTEAFF.

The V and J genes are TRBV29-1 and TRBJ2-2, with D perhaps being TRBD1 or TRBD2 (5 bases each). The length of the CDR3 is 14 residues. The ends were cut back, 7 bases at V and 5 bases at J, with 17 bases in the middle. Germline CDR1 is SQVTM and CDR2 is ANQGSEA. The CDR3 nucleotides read TGCAGCGGAGCAAGGTCCTGGGGGACCGGGGAGCTGTTTTTT. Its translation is CSGARSWGTGELFF.

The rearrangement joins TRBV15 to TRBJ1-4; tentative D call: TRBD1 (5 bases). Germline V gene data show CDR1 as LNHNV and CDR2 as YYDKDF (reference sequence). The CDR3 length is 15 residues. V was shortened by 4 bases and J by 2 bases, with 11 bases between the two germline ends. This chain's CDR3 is CATSTRATTNEKLFF. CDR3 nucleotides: TGTGCCACCAGCACCAGGGCGACTACTAATGAAAAACTGTTTTTT.

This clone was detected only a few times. The CDR3 DNA sequence: TGTGCCAGCAGTCCGGGACTAGCGTTCAATGAGCAGTTCTTC. Translating it yields CASSPGLAFNEQFF. The chain joins TRBV25-1 to TRBJ2-1, with TRBD2 matching over 10 bases. Germline CDR1 reads MGHDK; CDR2 reads SYGVNS. This CDR3 has 14 amino acids. Trimming removed 5 bases from V and 6 bases from J; junction bases left unmatched: 4.

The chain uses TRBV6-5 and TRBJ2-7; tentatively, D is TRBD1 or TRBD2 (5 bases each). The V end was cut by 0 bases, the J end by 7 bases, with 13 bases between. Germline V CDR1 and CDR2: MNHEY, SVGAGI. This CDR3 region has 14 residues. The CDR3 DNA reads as TGTGCCAGCAGTTACTCCCGGGGACGGTTAGAGCAGTACTTC. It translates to CASSYSRGRLEQYF.

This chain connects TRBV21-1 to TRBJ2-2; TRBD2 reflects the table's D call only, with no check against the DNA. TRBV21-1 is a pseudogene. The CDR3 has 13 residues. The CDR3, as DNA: TGTGCCAGCAGCACCCGGTCGGCCGGGGAGCTGTTTTTT. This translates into CASSTRSAGELFF.

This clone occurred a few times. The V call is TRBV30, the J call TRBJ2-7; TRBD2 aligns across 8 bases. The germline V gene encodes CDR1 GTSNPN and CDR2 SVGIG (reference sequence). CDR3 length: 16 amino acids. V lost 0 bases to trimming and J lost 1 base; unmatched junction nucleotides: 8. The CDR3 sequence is CAWSVVTGLDSYEQYF. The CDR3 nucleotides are TGTGCCTGGAGTGTAGTAACGGGACTAGATTCCTACGAGCAGTACTTC.

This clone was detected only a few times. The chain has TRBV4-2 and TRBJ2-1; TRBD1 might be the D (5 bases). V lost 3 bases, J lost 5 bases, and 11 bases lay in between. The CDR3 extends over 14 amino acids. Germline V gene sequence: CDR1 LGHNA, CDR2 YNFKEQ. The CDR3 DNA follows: TGTGCCAGCAGCCAGAAGGGGCTTCACAATGAGCAGTTCTTC. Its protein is CASSQKGLHNEQFF.

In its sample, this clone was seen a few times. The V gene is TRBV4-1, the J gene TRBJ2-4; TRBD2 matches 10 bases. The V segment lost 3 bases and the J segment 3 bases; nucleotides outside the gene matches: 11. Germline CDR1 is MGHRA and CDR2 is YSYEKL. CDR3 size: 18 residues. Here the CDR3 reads CASSQGLAGGRSKNIQYF. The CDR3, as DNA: TGCGCCAGCAGCCAGGGGTTAGCGGGAGGTCGCAGCAAAAACATTCAGTACTTC.

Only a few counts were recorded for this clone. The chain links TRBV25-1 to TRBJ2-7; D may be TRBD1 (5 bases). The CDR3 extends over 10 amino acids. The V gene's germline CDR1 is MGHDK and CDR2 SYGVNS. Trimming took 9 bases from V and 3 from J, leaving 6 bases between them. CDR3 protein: CARGRYEQYF. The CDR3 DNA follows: TGTGCCAGGGGGCGCTACGAGCAGTACTTC.

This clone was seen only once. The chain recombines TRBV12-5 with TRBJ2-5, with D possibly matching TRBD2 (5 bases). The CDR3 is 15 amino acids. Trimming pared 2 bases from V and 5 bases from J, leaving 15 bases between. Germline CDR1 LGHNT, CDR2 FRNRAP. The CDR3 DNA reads TGTGCTAGTGGTTTGAACAAGGATTGGGAGGAGACCCAGTACTTC. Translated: CASGLNKDWEETQYF.

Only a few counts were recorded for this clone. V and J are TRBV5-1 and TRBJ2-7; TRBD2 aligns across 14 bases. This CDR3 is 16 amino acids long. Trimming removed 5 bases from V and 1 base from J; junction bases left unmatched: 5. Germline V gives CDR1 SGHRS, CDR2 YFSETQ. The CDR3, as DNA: TGCGCCAGCAGTTTCGGGACTAGCGGGAGTTCCTACGAGCAGTACTTC. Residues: CASSFGTSGSSYEQYF. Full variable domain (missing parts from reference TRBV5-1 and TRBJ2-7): KAGVTQTPRYLIKTRGQQVTLSCSPISGHRSVSWYQQTPGQGLQFLFEYFSETQRNKGNFPGRFSGRQFSNSRSEMNVSTLELGDSALYLCASSFGTSGSSYEQYFGPGTRLTVT.

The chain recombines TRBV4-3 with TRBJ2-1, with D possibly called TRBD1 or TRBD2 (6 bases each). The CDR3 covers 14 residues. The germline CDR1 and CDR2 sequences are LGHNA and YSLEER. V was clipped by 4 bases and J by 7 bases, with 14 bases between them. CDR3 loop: CASSLERRGNEQFF. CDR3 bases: TGCGCCAGCAGCCTGGAGCGGAGGGGGAATGAGCAGTTCTTC.